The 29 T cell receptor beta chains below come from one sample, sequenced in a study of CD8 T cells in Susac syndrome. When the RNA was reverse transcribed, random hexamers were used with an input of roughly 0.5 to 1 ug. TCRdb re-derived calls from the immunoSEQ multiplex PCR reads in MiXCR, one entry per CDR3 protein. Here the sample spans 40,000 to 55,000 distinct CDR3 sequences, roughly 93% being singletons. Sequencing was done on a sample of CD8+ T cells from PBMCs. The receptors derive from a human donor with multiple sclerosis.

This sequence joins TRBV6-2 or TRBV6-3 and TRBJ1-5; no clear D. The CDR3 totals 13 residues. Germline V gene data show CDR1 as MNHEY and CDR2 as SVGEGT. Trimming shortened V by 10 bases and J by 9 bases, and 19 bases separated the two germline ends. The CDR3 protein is CAIALGPVAPQHF. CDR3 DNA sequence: TGTGCCATCGCCCTGGGTCCCGTAGCGCCCCAGCATTTT.

The CDR3 nucleotides read TGTGCCAGCACATATGGCTACACCTTC. This translates into CASTYGYTF. The V call is TRBV2, the J call TRBJ1-2; D is ambiguous. Looked up from germline, CDR1 is SNHLY and CDR2 is FYNNEI. CDR3 size: 9 residues. The germline V and J ends were trimmed by 7 bases and 5 bases, with 2 bases remaining between them.

CDR3 residues: CASSYSRRETQYF. For the CDR3, the DNA is TGTGCCAGCAGTTACTCGCGCCGGGAGACCCAGTACTTC. The V call is TRBV6-5, the J call TRBJ2-5; D unclear. From germline, CDR1 is MNHEY and CDR2 SVGAGI. V was trimmed by 0 bases and J by 5 bases, leaving 7 bases between them. The CDR3 is made up of 13 amino acids.

The CDR3 DNA reads as TGTGCCAGCAGCTTAGAGGGGACTTACAATGAGCAGTTCTTC. Amino acid sequence: CASSLEGTYNEQFF. V gene TRBV7-2 combines with J gene TRBJ2-1; TRBD2 might be the D (6 bases). Germline loops: CDR1 SGHTA, CDR2 FQGNSA. V shed 1 base and J shed 4 bases, with 8 bases lying between them. This CDR3 has 14 amino acids. Variable domain in full (rest from reference TRBV7-2 and TRBJ2-1): GAGVSQSPSNKVTEKGKDVELRCDPISGHTALYWYRQSLGQGLEFLIYFQGNSAPDKSGLPSDRFSAERTGGSVSTLTIQRTQQEDSAVYLCASSLEGTYNEQFFGPGTRLTVL.

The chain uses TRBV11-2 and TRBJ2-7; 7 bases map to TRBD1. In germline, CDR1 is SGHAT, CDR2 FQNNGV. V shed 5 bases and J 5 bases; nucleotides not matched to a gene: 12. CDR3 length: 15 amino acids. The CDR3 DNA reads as TGTGCCAGCAGCCCGTCGGACAGGCCGGTCGACGAGCAGTACTTC. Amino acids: CASSPSDRPVDEQYF.

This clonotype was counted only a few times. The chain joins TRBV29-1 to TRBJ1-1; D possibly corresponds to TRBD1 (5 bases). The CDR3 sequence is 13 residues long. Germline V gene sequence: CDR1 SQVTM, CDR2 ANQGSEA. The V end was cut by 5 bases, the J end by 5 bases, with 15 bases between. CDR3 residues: CSVQNGGYTEAFF. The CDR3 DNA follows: TGCAGCGTTCAAAACGGGGGTTATACTGAAGCTTTCTTT.

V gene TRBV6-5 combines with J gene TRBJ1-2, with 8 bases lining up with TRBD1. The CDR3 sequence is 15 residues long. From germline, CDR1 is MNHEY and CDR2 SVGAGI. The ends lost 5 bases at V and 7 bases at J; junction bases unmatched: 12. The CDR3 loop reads CASSHYQGARGGYTF. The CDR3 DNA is TGTGCCAGCAGTCACTATCAGGGGGCGCGGGGTGGCTACACCTTC.

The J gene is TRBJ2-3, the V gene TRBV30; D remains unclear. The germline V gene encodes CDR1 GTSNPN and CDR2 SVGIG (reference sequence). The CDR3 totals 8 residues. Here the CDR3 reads CAADTQYF. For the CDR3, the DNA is TGTGCGGCGGATACGCAGTATTTT. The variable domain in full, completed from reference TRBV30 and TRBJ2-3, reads SQTIHQWPATLVQPVGSPLSLECTVEGTSNPNLYWYRQAAGRGLQLLFYSVGIGQISSEVPQNLSASRPQDRQFILSSKKLLLSDSGFYLCAADTQYFGPGTRLTVL.

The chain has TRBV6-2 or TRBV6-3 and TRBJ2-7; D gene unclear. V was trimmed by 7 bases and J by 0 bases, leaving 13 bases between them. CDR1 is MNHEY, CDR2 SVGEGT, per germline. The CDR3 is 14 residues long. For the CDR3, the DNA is TGTGCCAGCATCCTACCTGACAACTCCTACGAGCAGTACTTC. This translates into CASILPDNSYEQYF.

The CDR3 protein is CSVEDGGGADEQYF. The CDR3 nucleotides read TGCAGCGTTGAAGATGGAGGAGGGGCGGACGAGCAGTACTTC. The genes are TRBV29-1 and TRBJ2-7; D might be TRBD2 (6 bases). Germline V CDR1 and CDR2: SQVTM, ANQGSEA. The CDR3 consists of 14 residues. The V and J ends lost 0 bases and 5 bases respectively, with 14 bases between them.

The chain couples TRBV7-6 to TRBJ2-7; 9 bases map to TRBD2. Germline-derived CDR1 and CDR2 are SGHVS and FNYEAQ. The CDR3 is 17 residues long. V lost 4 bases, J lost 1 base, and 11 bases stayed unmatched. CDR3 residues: CASSSPKGAGGSYEQYF. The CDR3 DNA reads TGTGCCAGCAGCTCCCCGAAGGGAGCGGGGGGATCCTACGAGCAGTACTTC. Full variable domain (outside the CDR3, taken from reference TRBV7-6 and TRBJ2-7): GAGVSQSPRYKVTKRGQDVALRCDPISGHVSLYWYRQALGQGPEFLTYFNYEAQQDKSGLPNDRFSAERPEGSISTLTIQRTEQRDSAMYRCASSSPKGAGGSYEQYFGPGTRLTVT.

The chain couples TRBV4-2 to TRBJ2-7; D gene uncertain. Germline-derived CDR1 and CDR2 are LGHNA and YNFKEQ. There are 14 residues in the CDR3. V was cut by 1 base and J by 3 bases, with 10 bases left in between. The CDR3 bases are TGTGCCAGCAGCCAAGTACCCCCGGGCTACGAGCAGTACTTC. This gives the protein CASSQVPPGYEQYF.

CDR3 protein: CASSSGTGVTTYTF. The CDR3 nucleotides read TGTGCCAGCAGTTCCGGGACAGGGGTAACTACCTACACCTTC. V is TRBV27 and J is TRBJ1-2; 10 positions match TRBD1. CDR3 length: 14 residues. Germline CDR1 and CDR2: MNHEY and SMNVEV (reference sequence). Trimming removed 4 bases from V and 10 bases from J; junction bases left unmatched: 9.

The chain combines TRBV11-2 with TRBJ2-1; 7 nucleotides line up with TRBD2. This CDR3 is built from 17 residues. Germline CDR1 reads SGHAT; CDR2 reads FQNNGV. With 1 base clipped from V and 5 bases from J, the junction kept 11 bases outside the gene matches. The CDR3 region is CASSLGAGGYSDNEQFF. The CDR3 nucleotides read TGTGCCAGCAGCTTAGGGGCCGGGGGGTATTCAGACAATGAGCAGTTCTTC.

CDR3: CASSQGELEAFF. In DNA form, the CDR3 reads TGTGCCAGCAGCCAAGGCGAATTAGAAGCTTTCTTT. The chain links TRBV14 to TRBJ1-1; D unresolved. Germline V CDR1 and CDR2: SGHDN, FVKESK. Deletions cut 1 base from V and 8 bases from J, with 8 bases between. There are 12 residues in the CDR3.

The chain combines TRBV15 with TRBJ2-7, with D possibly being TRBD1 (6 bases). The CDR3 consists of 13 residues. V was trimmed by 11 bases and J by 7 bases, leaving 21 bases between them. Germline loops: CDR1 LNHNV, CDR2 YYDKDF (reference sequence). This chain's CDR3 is CAVRGGTKGEQYF. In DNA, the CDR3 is TGTGCCGTCAGAGGTGGGACAAAAGGGGAGCAGTACTTC.

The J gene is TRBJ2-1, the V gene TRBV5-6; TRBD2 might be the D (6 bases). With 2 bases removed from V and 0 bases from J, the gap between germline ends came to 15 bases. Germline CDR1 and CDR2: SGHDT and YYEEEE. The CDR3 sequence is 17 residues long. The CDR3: CASSFGGRGSSYNEQFF. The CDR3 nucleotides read TGTGCCAGCAGCTTCGGGGGACGGGGCAGCTCCTACAATGAGCAGTTCTTC.

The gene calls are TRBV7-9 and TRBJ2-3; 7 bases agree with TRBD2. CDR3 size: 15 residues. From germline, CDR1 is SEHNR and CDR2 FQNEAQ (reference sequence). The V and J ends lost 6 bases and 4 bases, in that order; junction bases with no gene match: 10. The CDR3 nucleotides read TGTGCCAGCAGTGCGAAGCGGGAACTCTCAGATACGCAGTATTTT. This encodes CASSAKRELSDTQYF. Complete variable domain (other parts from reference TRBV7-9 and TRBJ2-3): DTGVSQNPRHKITKRGQNVTFRCDPISEHNRLYWYRQTLGQGPEFLTYFQNEAQLEKSRLLSDRFSAERPKGSFSTLEIQRTEQGDSAMYLCASSAKRELSDTQYFGPGTRLTVL.

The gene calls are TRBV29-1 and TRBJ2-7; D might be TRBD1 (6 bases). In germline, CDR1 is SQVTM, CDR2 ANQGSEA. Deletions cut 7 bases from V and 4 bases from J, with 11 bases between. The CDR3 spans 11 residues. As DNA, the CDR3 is TGCAGCGCCCAACAGGGATACGAGCAGTACTTC. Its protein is CSAQQGYEQYF.

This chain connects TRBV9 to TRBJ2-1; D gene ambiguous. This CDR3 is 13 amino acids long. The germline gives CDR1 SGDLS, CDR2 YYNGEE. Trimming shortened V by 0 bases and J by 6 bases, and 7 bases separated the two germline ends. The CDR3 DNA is TGTGCCAGCAGCGTAGGGGCTACCAATGAGCAGTTCTTC. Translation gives CASSVGATNEQFF.

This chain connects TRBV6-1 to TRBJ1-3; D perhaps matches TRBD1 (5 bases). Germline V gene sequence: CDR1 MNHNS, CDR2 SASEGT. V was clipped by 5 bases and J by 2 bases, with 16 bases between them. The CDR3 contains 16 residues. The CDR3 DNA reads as TGTGCCAGCAGTACCAGAGACAGCTCGACTGGAAACACCATATATTTT. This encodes CASSTRDSSTGNTIYF.

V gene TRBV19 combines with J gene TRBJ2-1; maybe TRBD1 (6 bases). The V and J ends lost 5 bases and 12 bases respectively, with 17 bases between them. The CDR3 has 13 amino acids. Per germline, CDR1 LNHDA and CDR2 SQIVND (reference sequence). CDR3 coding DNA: TGTGCCAGTAGTCCTCGGGACAATCAAGGGCAGTTCTTC. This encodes CASSPRDNQGQFF.

The CDR3 DNA follows: TGCGCCAGCAGCCAAGCCAGGGGCAATCACGAGCAGTACTTC. It encodes CASSQARGNHEQYF. The chain links TRBV4-3 to TRBJ2-7; D possibly corresponds to TRBD1 (6 bases). This CDR3 spans 14 amino acids. The germline V gene encodes CDR1 LGHNA and CDR2 YSLEER. V lost 1 base to trimming and J lost 5 bases, with 12 bases between them.

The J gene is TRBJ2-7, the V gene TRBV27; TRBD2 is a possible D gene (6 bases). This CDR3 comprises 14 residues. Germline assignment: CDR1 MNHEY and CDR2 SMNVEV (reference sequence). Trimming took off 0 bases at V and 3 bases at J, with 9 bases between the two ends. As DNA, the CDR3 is TGTGCCAGCAGTTTATCCTACGGGGGCTACGAGCAGTACTTC. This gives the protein CASSLSYGGYEQYF.

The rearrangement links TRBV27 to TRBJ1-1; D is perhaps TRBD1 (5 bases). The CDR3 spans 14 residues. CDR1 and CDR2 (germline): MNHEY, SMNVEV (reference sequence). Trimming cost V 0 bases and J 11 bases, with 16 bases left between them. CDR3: CASSLSGVSIHAFF. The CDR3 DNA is TGTGCCAGCAGTTTATCGGGGGTCAGCATACACGCTTTCTTT.

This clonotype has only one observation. This CDR3 reads CASRGGTALNQPQHF. The CDR3 bases are TGCGCCAGCAGAGGAGGGACCGCTCTTAATCAGCCCCAGCATTTT. This sequence joins TRBV23-1 and TRBJ1-5, with D possibly TRBD1 on 5 matching bases. Being an ORF, TRBV23-1 has a function that is uncertain. Between the trimmed V and J ends, which lost 6 bases and 4 bases, there was a span of 16 bases. The CDR3 totals 15 residues.

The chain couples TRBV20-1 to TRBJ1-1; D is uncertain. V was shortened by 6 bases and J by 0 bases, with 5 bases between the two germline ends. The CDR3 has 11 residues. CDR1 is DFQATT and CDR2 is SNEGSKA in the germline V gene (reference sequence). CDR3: CSATVNTEAFF. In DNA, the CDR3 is TGCAGTGCAACGGTGAACACTGAAGCTTTCTTT.

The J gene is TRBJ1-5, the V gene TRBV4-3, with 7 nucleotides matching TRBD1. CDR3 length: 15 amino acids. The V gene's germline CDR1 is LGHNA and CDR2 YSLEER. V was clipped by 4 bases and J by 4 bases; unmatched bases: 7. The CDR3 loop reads CASSPDGTENQPQHF. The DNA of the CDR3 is TGCGCCAGCAGCCCCGATGGGACAGAGAATCAGCCCCAGCATTTT.

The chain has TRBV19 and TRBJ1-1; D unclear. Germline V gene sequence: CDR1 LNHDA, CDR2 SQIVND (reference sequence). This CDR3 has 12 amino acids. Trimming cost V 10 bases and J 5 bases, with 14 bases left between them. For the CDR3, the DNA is TGTGCCACCTGGCTCCCAGGTACTGAAGCTTTCTTT. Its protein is CATWLPGTEAFF.